A single sample gave rise to the 21 T cell receptor beta chains below, sequenced in a study of regulatory T cells in long-lasting Graves disease. Regarding time point: persistent/refractory GD, antithyroid drugs over 5 years with positive TRAb. PBMC-extracted RNA yielded the TCR library. Assembly of TCR beta libraries relied on iRepertoire HTBI primers together with Arm-PCR of CDR3 regions. TCRdb itself ran the multiplex PCR reads through MiXCR, one entry per CDR3 protein. The sample contains around 460,000 distinct CDR3 sequences, 20% to 25% of which appear only once. Here the sequenced sample was peripheral blood mononuclear cells (PBMCs), taken when the disease was refractory, from a patient treated with antithyroid drugs. Receptor source: a female donor with Graves disease.

In its sample, this clonotype was seen many times. This chain links TRBV7-6 with TRBJ1-4; D is uncertain. Trimming left V 0 bases short and J 8 bases short, with 13 bases between. The CDR3 is 15 residues long. Germline V gene data show CDR1 as SGHVS and CDR2 as FNYEAQ. CDR3 nucleotide sequence: TGTGCCAGCAGCTTAGCCGCCGGGGTTGGGGAAAAACTGTTTTTT. It yields the protein CASSLAAGVGEKLFF.

At least ten counts were recorded for this clonotype. V gene TRBV15 combines with J gene TRBJ1-1, with D unresolved. V lost 0 bases to trimming and J lost 3 bases, with 8 bases between them. This CDR3 region has 14 residues. Per the germline V gene, CDR1 is LNHNV and CDR2 is YYDKDF (reference sequence). CDR3 sequence reads: CATSRDISDTEAFF. The DNA for the CDR3 is TGTGCCACCAGCAGAGATATTTCGGACACTGAAGCTTTCTTT.

This clonotype showed up just a few times. J is TRBJ1-2 and V is TRBV18, with a tentative D call TRBD1 (5 bases). The CDR3 extends over 12 amino acids. Trimming took off 3 bases at V and 8 bases at J, with 10 bases between the two ends. CDR1 is KGHSH, CDR2 LQKENI, per germline. The CDR3 protein is CASSPSGDGYTF. The DNA for the CDR3 is TGTGCCAGCTCACCTTCCGGGGACGGCTACACCTTC.

In this sample, this clonotype turned up a few times. The junction shows a germline mismatch at one end, possibly a read error. CDR3 bases: TGTGCCAGCAGCTTTTCGGGAGGCTCTGACTATGGGTACACCTTC. Translated: CASSFSGGSDYGYTF. This chain joins TRBV7-9 and TRBJ1-2; no clear D gene. The germline V gene encodes CDR1 SEHNR and CDR2 FQNEAQ (reference sequence). This CDR3 is 15 amino acids long.

The table lists this clonotype with many counts. The chain has TRBV10-3 and TRBJ2-7; D is tentatively TRBD1 or TRBD2 (6 bases each). Germline CDR1 and CDR2: ENHRY and SYGVKD. Trimming shortened V by 0 bases and J by 6 bases, and 12 bases separated the two germline ends. CDR3 length: 14 amino acids. The DNA for the CDR3 is TGTGCCATCAGTGAGTCAGGGGGGTCGGCCGAGCAGTACTTC. This translates into CAISESGGSAEQYF.

This chain links TRBV6-9 with TRBJ1-3; 7 bases fit TRBD1. Germline assignment: CDR1 MNHGY and CDR2 SVAAGI. Trimming removed 3 bases from V and 0 bases from J; junction bases left unmatched: 5. The CDR3 runs to 16 residues. The CDR3: CASSYSRDSSGNTIYF. CDR3 DNA: TGTGCCAGCAGTTACTCTAGGGACAGCTCTGGAAACACCATATATTTT.

This clonotype was picked up a small number of times. The V and J genes are TRBV5-1 and TRBJ1-6; 8 bases are a match to TRBD1. With V trimmed by 4 bases and J by 7 bases, 7 bases remained unmatched. The CDR3 extends over 15 amino acids. CDR1 is SGHRS and CDR2 is YFSETQ in the germline V gene. CDR3 residues: CASSLRTGPNSPLHF. The CDR3 DNA is TGCGCCAGCAGCCTCCGGACAGGGCCCAATTCACCCCTCCACTTT.

Note on this clonotype: A read error may account for a junction end that differs from germline. The V gene is TRBV27, the J gene TRBJ2-1; 8 positions match TRBD1. The CDR3 is made up of 15 amino acids. Germline values: CDR1 MNHEY, CDR2 SMNVEV (reference sequence). The DNA for the CDR3 is TGTGCCAACAGTTTAGACAGGGGAACCTACAATGAGCAGTTCTTC. The encoded protein is CANSLDRGTYNEQFF.

This clonotype appeared a few times. The chain uses TRBV20-1 and TRBJ1-1; a possible D gene is TRBD1 (6 bases). Germline CDR1 and CDR2: DFQATT and SNEGSKA (reference sequence). The CDR3 totals 17 residues. Trimming took off 0 bases at V and 0 bases at J, with 17 bases between the two ends. CDR3 nucleotide sequence: TGCAGTGCTAGAGATGTAGAGGGGGACAATATGAACACTGAAGCTTTCTTT. This sequence encodes CSARDVEGDNMNTEAFF.

The chain combines TRBV19 with TRBJ1-6; weak D call: TRBD1 (5 bases). V was shortened by 5 bases and J by 10 bases, with 18 bases between the two germline ends. The CDR3 has 15 amino acids. Germline lookup yields CDR1 LNHDA and CDR2 SQIVND (reference sequence). CDR3 residues: CASSYPGTNGSPLHF. The CDR3 bases are TGTGCCAGTAGTTACCCCGGGACGAACGGCTCACCCCTCCACTTT.

Turning to this clonotype: At one boundary the junction diverges from the germline segment, which might be a read error. The V call is TRBV24-1, the J call TRBJ1-1; 7 bases align to TRBD1. The germline CDR1 and CDR2 sequences are KGHDR and SFDVKD. The CDR3 runs to 13 residues. The CDR3 is CTTSDRENTEAFF. The DNA of the CDR3 is TGTACCACCAGTGACAGGGAGAACACTGAAGCTTTCTTT.

This rearrangement joins TRBV20-1 to TRBJ2-7; 9 positions agree with TRBD1. Germline trimming cut 1 base from V and 4 bases from J; bases unmatched to any gene: 5. This CDR3 spans 14 amino acids. CDR1 and CDR2 from the germline V gene are DFQATT and SNEGSKA (reference sequence). The CDR3 is CSARGGTGLYEQYF. In DNA form, the CDR3 reads TGCAGTGCTAGAGGGGGGACAGGGTTATACGAGCAGTACTTC.

The chain carries TRBV7-3 and TRBJ2-7, with D perhaps TRBD1 (6 bases). The V gene lost 1 base and the J gene lost 5 bases, with 15 bases spanning the gap. The CDR3 runs to 15 residues. The germline gives CDR1 SGHTA, CDR2 FQGTGA. This CDR3 is CASSLSSQGNHEQYF. CDR3 sequence (DNA): TGTGCCAGCAGCTTAAGTTCCCAGGGGAACCACGAGCAGTACTTC.

The V call is TRBV25-1, the J call TRBJ1-2, with D tentatively TRBD1 (5 bases). V dropped 2 bases and J dropped 3 bases, with 13 bases sitting between them. The CDR3 sequence is 15 residues long. The germline gives CDR1 MGHDK, CDR2 SYGVNS. The CDR3 region has the DNA TGTGCCAGCAGTGAACGATATAGGGGAGACTATGGCTACACCTTC. It specifies CASSERYRGDYGYTF.

This clonotype was observed a few times. The chain joins TRBV11-3 to TRBJ2-1; D unresolved. This CDR3 has 16 residues. Germline CDR1 is SGHNT and CDR2 is YENEEA. The V end was cut by 5 bases, the J end by 6 bases, with 20 bases between. CDR3 sequence: CASSHTLSADTNEQFF. The CDR3 nucleotides are TGTGCCAGCAGCCATACCCTGAGTGCGGATACCAATGAGCAGTTCTTC.

The chain employs TRBV18 and TRBJ2-2; 9 positions match TRBD2. Germline V gene lookup returns CDR1 KGHSH and CDR2 LQKENI. The CDR3 extends over 15 amino acids. The junction had 3 bases not matched to a gene; V was cut back by 2 bases and J by 5 bases. The CDR3 protein is CASSPAAGGTGELFF. In nucleotides, the CDR3 is TGTGCCAGCTCACCAGCGGCGGGAGGGACCGGGGAGCTGTTTTTT.

The V call is TRBV28, the J call TRBJ2-7; TRBD2 matches at 10 bases. Germline loops: CDR1 MDHEN, CDR2 SYDVKM. This CDR3 contains 15 residues. The V and J ends lost 6 bases and 0 bases, in that order; junction bases with no gene match: 5. This CDR3 is CASRVSGRSSYEQYF. CDR3 coding DNA: TGTGCCAGCAGGGTTAGCGGGAGGAGCTCCTACGAGCAGTACTTC.

The table lists this clonotype with many counts. V is TRBV11-2 and J is TRBJ2-1; a weak D match, TRBD2 (5 bases). CDR3 length: 18 amino acids. Trimming shortened V by 1 base and J by 5 bases, and 21 bases separated the two germline ends. Germline loops: CDR1 SGHAT, CDR2 FQNNGV. The CDR3 nucleotides read TGTGCCAGCAGCTTAGGGAGGTTTAAGGGAAAGATTAACAATGAGCAGTTCTTC. This gives the protein CASSLGRFKGKINNEQFF. Full variable domain (missing parts from reference TRBV11-2 and TRBJ2-1): EAGVAQSPRYKIIEKRQSVAFWCNPISGHATLYWYQQILGQGPKLLIQFQNNGVVDDSQLPKDRFSAERLKGVDSTLKIQPAKLEDSAVYLCASSLGRFKGKINNEQFFGPGTRLTVL.

The rearrangement links TRBV7-9 to TRBJ2-1; TRBD2 matches 11 bases. The CDR3 is 15 residues long. V was pared by 5 bases and J by 4 bases, with 4 bases of the junction left unmatched. Germline V gene lookup returns CDR1 SEHNR and CDR2 FQNEAQ (reference sequence). The CDR3 DNA reads as TGTGCCAGCAGCCAGGGACTAGCGGAGTACAATGAGCAGTTCTTC. Translation: CASSQGLAEYNEQFF. Complete variable domain (other parts from reference TRBV7-9 and TRBJ2-1): DTGVSQNPRHKITKRGQNVTFRCDPISEHNRLYWYRQTLGQGPEFLTYFQNEAQLEKSRLLSDRFSAERPKGSFSTLEIQRTEQGDSAMYLCASSQGLAEYNEQFFGPGTRLTVL.

Ten or more counts support this clonotype. J is TRBJ1-1 and V is TRBV11-2; the D gene is possibly TRBD1 (6 bases). This CDR3 region has 17 residues. Trimming took 0 bases from V and 5 from J, leaving 19 bases between them. From germline, CDR1 is SGHAT and CDR2 FQNNGV. The CDR3 here is CASSLEGDTSSVTEAFF. The DNA of the CDR3 is TGTGCCAGCAGCTTAGAGGGGGACACCTCCAGTGTTACTGAAGCTTTCTTT.

This clonotype was recorded many times. The chain carries TRBV28 and TRBJ2-7, with 7 bases fitting TRBD2. Germline V CDR1 and CDR2: MDHEN, SYDVKM. This CDR3 has 14 residues. Germline trimming cut 7 bases from V and 1 base from J; bases unmatched to any gene: 7. CDR3 nucleotide sequence: TGTGCCAGCACCCTGACGGGGGGATCCTACGAGCAGTACTTC. This codes for CASTLTGGSYEQYF. Variable domain in full (rest from reference TRBV28 and TRBJ2-7): DVKVTQSSRYLVKRTGEKVFLECVQDMDHENMFWYRQDPGLGLRLIYFSYDVKMKEKGDIPEGYSVSREKKERFSLILESASTNQTSMYLCASTLTGGSYEQYFGPGTRLTVT.